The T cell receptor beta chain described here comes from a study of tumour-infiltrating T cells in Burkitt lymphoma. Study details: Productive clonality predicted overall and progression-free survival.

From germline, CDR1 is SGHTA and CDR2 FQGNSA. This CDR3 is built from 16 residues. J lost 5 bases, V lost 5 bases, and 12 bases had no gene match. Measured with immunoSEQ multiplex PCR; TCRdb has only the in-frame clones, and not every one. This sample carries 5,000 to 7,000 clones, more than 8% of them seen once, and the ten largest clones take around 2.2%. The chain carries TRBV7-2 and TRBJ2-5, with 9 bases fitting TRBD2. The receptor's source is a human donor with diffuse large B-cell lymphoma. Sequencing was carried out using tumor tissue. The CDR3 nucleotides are TGTGCCAGCAGCCTCCTGGCAGCGGGGGGTGGGGAGACCCAGTACTTC. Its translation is CASSLLAAGGGETQYF.